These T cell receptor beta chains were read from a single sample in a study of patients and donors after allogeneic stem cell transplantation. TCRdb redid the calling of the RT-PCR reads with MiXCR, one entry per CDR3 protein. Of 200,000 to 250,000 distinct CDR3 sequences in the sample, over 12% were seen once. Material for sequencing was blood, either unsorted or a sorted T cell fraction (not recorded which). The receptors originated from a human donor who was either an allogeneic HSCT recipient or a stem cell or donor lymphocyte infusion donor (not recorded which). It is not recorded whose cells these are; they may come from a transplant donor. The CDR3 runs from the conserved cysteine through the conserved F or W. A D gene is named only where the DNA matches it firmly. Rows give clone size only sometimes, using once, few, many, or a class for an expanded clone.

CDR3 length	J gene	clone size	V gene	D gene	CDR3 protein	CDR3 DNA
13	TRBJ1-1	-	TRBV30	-	CAWSLAGLTEAFF	TGTGCCTGGAGTCTGGCGGGGCTCACTGAAGCTTTCTTT
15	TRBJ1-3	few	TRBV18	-	CASSPQPFSGNTIYF	TGTGCCAGCTCACCTCAGCCGTTCTCTGGAAACACCATATATTTT
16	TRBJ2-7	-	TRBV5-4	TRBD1	CASSPGQGRGPYEQYF	TGTGCCAGCAGCCCGGGACAGGGAAGGGGGCCCTACGAGCAGTACTTC
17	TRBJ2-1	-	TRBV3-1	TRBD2	CASSQFPLAGGNNEQFF	TGTGCCAGCAGCCAATTCCCACTAGCGGGGGGGAACAATGAGCAGTTCTTC
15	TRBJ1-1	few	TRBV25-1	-	CASSEGGARGSEAFF	TGTGCCAGCAGTGAAGGGGGGGCGAGGGGCTCTGAAGCTTTCTTT
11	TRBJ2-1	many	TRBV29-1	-	CSVDLFNEQFF	TGCAGCGTTGATTTGTTCAATGAGCAGTTCTTC
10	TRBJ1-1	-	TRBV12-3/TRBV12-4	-	CASSRLEAFF	TGTGCCAGCAGTCGCCTCGAAGCTTTCTTT
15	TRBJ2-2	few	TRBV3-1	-	CASSQRPPGTGELFF	TGTGCCAGCAGCCAAAGACCCCCAGGCACCGGGGAGCTGTTTTTT
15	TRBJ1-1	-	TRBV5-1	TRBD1	CASRPRDRGFSEAFF	TGCGCCAGCAGGCCACGGGACAGGGGGTTCTCTGAAGCTTTCTTT
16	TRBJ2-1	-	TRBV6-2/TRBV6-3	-	CASSTRDPTTYNEQFF	TGTGCCAGCAGTACTAGGGACCCCACGACCTACAATGAGCAGTTCTTC
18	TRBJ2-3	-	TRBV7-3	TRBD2	CASRPGLAGGRGSDTQYF	TGTGCCAGCAGACCCGGACTAGCGGGGGGCCGGGGGTCTGATACGCAGTATTTT
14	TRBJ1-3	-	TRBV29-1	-	CSVTGRGAGNTIYF	TGCAGCGTGACCGGTCGGGGTGCTGGAAACACCATATATTTT
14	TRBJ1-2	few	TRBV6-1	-	CASRTRYSNYGYTF	TGTGCCAGCAGGACCCGCTACTCTAACTATGGCTACACCTTC
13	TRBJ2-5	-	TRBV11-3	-	CASSRGPGETQYF	TGTGCCAGCAGCCGAGGTCCTGGAGAGACCCAGTACTTC
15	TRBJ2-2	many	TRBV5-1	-	CASSPVRGNTGELFF	TGCGCCAGCAGCCCGGTCCGGGGGAACACCGGGGAGCTGTTTTTT
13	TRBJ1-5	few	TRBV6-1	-	CASSGVSNQPQHF	TGTGCCAGCAGTGGGGTAAGCAATCAGCCCCAGCATTTT
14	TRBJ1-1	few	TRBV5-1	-	CASSLGGEGTEAFF	TGCGCCAGCAGCTTGGGGGGTGAAGGCACTGAAGCTTTCTTT
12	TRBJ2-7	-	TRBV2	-	CASRGNRDEQYF	TGTGCCAGCAGGGGGAACAGGGACGAGCAGTACTTC
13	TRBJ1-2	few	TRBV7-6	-	CASSLQRGYGYTF	TGTGCCAGCAGCTTGCAGAGGGGCTATGGCTACACCTTC
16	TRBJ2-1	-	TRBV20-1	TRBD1	CSARDAGTGAYNEQFF	TGCAGTGCTAGAGATGCAGGGACAGGGGCCTACAATGAGCAGTTCTTC
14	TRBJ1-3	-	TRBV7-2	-	CASSLQALGNTIYF	TGTGCCAGCAGCTTACAGGCGTTGGGAAACACCATATATTTT
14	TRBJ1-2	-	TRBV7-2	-	CASSLARVGYGYTF	TGTGCCAGCAGCTTAGCCAGGGTTGGCTATGGCTACACCTTC